The 13 T cell receptor beta chains reported below all come from one sample, sequenced in a study of PD-L1 blockade in urothelial cancer. Time point indicated: peripheral blood 6 weeks after treatment start. Libraries were prepared by immunoSEQ multiplex PCR; TCRdb keeps only in-frame clonotypes and omits some of them. The sample has 100,000 to 150,000 clones; about 83% are singletons. The source material was PBMCs, sampled around atezolizumab (anti-PD-L1) treatment. The receptor source for this set is a man aged 50-59 years with urothelial cancer.

The V call is TRBV18, the J call TRBJ2-1, with TRBD2 identical over 7 bases. This CDR3 spans 17 amino acids. Germline V lookup: CDR1 KGHSH, CDR2 LQKENI. Trimming at V came to 5 bases and at J to 4 bases, leaving 14 bases not matched to a gene. CDR3 loop: CASSNTIGAGAYNEQFF. In DNA form, the CDR3 reads TGTGCCAGCTCAAACACGATCGGGGCGGGAGCTTACAATGAGCAGTTCTTC.

V gene TRBV28 combines with J gene TRBJ2-7; 10 nucleotides agree with TRBD1. J was trimmed by 6 bases and V by 6 bases; bases with no gene match: 11. The CDR3 has 15 amino acids. Germline CDR1 is MDHEN and CDR2 is SYDVKM. CDR3 in amino acids: CASRAPGQGRSEQYF. The DNA of the CDR3 is TGTGCCAGCAGGGCTCCGGGACAGGGGAGGAGCGAGCAGTACTTC.

About this clone itself: The same CDR3 also results from other DNA sequences found in this sample. The CDR3: CASSWGQGTDTQYF. The CDR3 DNA reads TGTGCCAGCAGCTGGGGACAGGGCACAGATACGCAGTATTTT. The chain couples TRBV7-9 to TRBJ2-3; 8 positions agree with TRBD1. Germline CDR1 reads SEHNR; CDR2 reads FQNEAQ (reference sequence). This CDR3 is built from 14 residues. Trimming took 4 bases from V and 1 from J; bases not matched to a gene: 1.

This chain joins TRBV5-1 and TRBJ1-3; a possible D gene is TRBD1 (6 bases). Trimming shortened V by 0 bases and J by 11 bases, and 15 bases separated the two germline ends. The CDR3 has 14 amino acids. The germline CDR1 and CDR2 sequences are SGHRS and YFSETQ. CDR3 sequence reads: CASSLAPDSSSIYF. The DNA of the CDR3 is TGCGCCAGCAGCTTGGCCCCGGACAGCTCCTCCATATATTTT.

V and J are TRBV4-1 and TRBJ2-7, with TRBD1 as a possible D gene (5 bases). This CDR3 has 15 amino acids. CDR1 MGHRA and CDR2 YSYEKL come from the germline V gene. The V end lost 0 bases, the J end lost 2 bases, and 11 bases lay between the germline ends. CDR3 protein: CASSQDWQGTYEQYF. In DNA, the CDR3 is TGCGCCAGCAGCCAAGATTGGCAGGGTACCTACGAGCAGTACTTC.

The chain combines TRBV10-3 with TRBJ1-4; no definite D call. Per the germline V gene, CDR1 is ENHRY and CDR2 is SYGVKD. Between the trimmed V and J ends, which lost 2 bases and 6 bases, there was a span of 7 bases. The CDR3 has 13 residues. CDR3 protein: CAISETKDEKLFF. Here the CDR3 DNA reads TGTGCCATCAGTGAGACTAAGGATGAAAAACTGTTTTTT.

The rearrangement joins TRBV28 to TRBJ1-5; D call uncertain. The CDR3 sequence is 16 residues long. The V gene's germline CDR1 is MDHEN and CDR2 SYDVKM. V dropped 3 bases and J dropped 0 bases, with 12 bases sitting between them. This CDR3 reads CASSFERPYSNQPQHF. For the CDR3, the DNA is TGTGCCAGCAGTTTTGAGCGACCCTATAGCAATCAGCCCCAGCATTTT.

This chain uses TRBV5-1 with TRBJ2-1, with TRBD1 matching 7 bases. CDR3 length equals 16 residues. J gave up 0 bases and V 5 bases, and 8 bases lay outside the gene matches. CDR1 and CDR2 from the germline V gene are SGHRS and YFSETQ. CDR3 amino acids: CASRTGPSSSYNEQFF. CDR3 sequence (DNA): TGCGCCAGCAGGACAGGGCCCTCTAGCTCCTACAATGAGCAGTTCTTC.

CDR3 region: CASSLSGGSTDTQYF. CDR3 sequence (DNA): TGTGCCAGCAGCTTATCGGGCGGGAGCACAGATACGCAGTATTTT. The chain recombines TRBV11-2 with TRBJ2-3; a weak D match, TRBD2 (5 bases). The CDR3 extends over 15 amino acids. The germline V gene has CDR1 SGHAT and CDR2 FQNNGV. Deletions cut 2 bases from V and 0 bases from J, with 9 bases between.

This clone has a single count. The chain uses TRBV4-1 and TRBJ2-6; D may be TRBD1 (5 bases). The CDR3 has 18 amino acids. The germline V and J ends were trimmed by 0 bases and 0 bases, with 12 bases remaining between them. Germline loops: CDR1 MGHRA, CDR2 YSYEKL. CDR3 nucleotide sequence: TGCGCCAGCAGCCAAGAGGGCAGGACATACTCTGGGGCCAACGTCCTGACTTTC. Protein product: CASSQEGRTYSGANVLTF.

The CDR3 DNA sequence: TGTGCCAGCAGCTTCCGGGACAGGGGTCCGAATGAGCAGTTCTTC. It specifies CASSFRDRGPNEQFF. The chain links TRBV7-2 to TRBJ2-1; TRBD1 agrees at 10 bases. The ends lost 3 bases at V and 7 bases at J; junction bases unmatched: 6. The CDR3 is 15 amino acids. Germline CDR1 SGHTA, CDR2 FQGNSA. The full variable domain, rest sourced from reference TRBV7-2 and TRBJ2-1, is GAGVSQSPSNKVTEKGKDVELRCDPISGHTALYWYRQSLGQGLEFLIYFQGNSAPDKSGLPSDRFSAERTGGSVSTLTIQRTQQEDSAVYLCASSFRDRGPNEQFFGPGTRLTVL.

This clone has only one observation. The V call is TRBV5-4, the J call TRBJ2-3; D unresolved. The V end was cut by 1 base, the J end by 0 bases, with 9 bases between. There are 15 residues in the CDR3. Germline loops: CDR1 SGHNT, CDR2 YYREEE (reference sequence). CDR3 DNA sequence: TGTGCCAGCAGCTTGCCGGTGGGCAGCACAGATACGCAGTATTTT. Translating gives CASSLPVGSTDTQYF.

The rearrangement uses TRBV7-9 and TRBJ2-1; D call uncertain. The germline V gene has CDR1 SEHNR and CDR2 FQNEAQ (reference sequence). There are 15 residues in the CDR3. The V gene lost 3 bases and the J gene lost 0 bases, with 9 bases spanning the gap. This CDR3 is CASSFGRSSYNEQFF. As DNA, the CDR3 is TGTGCCAGCAGCTTTGGTAGAAGCTCCTACAATGAGCAGTTCTTC.